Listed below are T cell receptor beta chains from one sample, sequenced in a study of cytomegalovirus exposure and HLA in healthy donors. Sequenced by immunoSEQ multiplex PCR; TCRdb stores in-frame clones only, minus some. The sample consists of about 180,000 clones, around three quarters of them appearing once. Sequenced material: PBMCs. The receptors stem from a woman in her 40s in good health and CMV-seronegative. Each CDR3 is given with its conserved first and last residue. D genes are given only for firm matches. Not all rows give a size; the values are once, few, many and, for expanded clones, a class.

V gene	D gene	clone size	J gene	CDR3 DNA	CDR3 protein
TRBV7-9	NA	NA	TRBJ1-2	TGTGCCAGCAGCTTAGAGGGTGCAGGGTGTGGCTACACCTTC	CASSLEGAGCGYTF
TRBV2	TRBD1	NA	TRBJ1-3	TGTGCCAGCAGTGAATTGTGGACAGGTCCCTCTGGAAACACCATATATTTT	CASSELWTGPSGNTIYF
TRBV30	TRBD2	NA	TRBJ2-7	TGTGCCTGGACTAGCGGGGGGTCCTACGAGCAGTACTTC	CAWTSGGSYEQYF
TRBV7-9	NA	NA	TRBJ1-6	TGTGCCAGCAGCCCTGACGGGAGCTCCTATAATTCACCCCTCCACTTT	CASSPDGSSYNSPLHF
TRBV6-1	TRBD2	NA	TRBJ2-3	TGTGCCAGGGGGGGGGACACAGATACGCAGTATTTT	CARGGDTDTQYF
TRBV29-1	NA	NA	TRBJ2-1	TGCAGCGTTGTTGGACTCCCTTTGATAGAGCAGTTCTTC	CSVVGLPLIEQFF
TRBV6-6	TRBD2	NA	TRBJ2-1	TGTGCCAGCAGCCAAGGGGAGCGGGGGGCAGATGAGCAGTTCTTC	CASSQGERGADEQFF
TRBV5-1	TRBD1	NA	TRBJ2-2	TGCGCCAGCAGCCCGGACAGGGTGGGGGAGCTGTTTTTT	CASSPDRVGELFF
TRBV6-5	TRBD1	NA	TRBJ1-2	TGTGCCAGCAGCACAGGGGGTACGGATGGCTACACCTTC	CASSTGGTDGYTF
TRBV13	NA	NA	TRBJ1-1	TGTGCCAGCAGCCGAGAGGGCGGCCAAGCTTTCTTT	CASSREGGQAFF
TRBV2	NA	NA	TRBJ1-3	TGTGCCAGCAGTGGCCACAGGGACTCTGGAAACACCATATATTTT	CASSGHRDSGNTIYF
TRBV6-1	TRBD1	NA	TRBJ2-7	TGTGCCAGCAGCCCACTTGGACAGGGCTCCTACGAGCAGTACTTC	CASSPLGQGSYEQYF
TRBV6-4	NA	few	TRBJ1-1	TGTGCCAGCAGTCCGGTGGGGGCAGGTGGGAGGGGGGGCCCTGAAGCTTTCTTT	CASSPVGAGGRGGPEAFF
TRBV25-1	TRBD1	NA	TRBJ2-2	TGTGCCAGCAGCGGGACAGGGGGACGCCCCGGGGAGCTGTTTTTT	CASSGTGGRPGELFF
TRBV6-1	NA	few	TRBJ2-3	TGTGCCAGCAGTGAAGGGCGGAGCACAGATACGCAGTATTTT	CASSEGRSTDTQYF
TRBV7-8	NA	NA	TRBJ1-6	TGTGCCAGCAGCTTAGCCCAGGGGATAAGTTCACCCCTCCACTTT	CASSLAQGISSPLHF
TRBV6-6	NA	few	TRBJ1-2	TGTGCCAGCAGACGAGACTATGGCTACACCTTC	CASRRDYGYTF
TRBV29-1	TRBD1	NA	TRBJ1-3	TGCAGCGCCAGCCCAGGGGGGCTATGGTCTGGAAACACCATATATTTT	CSASPGGLWSGNTIYF
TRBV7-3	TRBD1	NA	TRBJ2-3	TGTGCCAGCCAGTTGACAGGGAACCCTGTGGATACGCAGTATTTT	CASQLTGNPVDTQYF
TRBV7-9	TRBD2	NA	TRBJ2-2	TGTTCCAGCAGCCAGGGACTAGTTTTTGCCGGGGAGCTGTTTTTT	CSSSQGLVFAGELFF
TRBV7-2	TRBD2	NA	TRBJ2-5	TGTGCCAGCAGCTTCGGACTAGCGTATGAGACCCAGTACTTC	CASSFGLAYETQYF
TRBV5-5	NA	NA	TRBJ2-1	TGTGCCAGCAGCCTCCTACTAGTTGCCACTTACAATGAGCAGTTCTTC	CASSLLLVATYNEQFF
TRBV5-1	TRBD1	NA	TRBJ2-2	TGCGCCAGCAGGGGACAGGGGAACACCGGGGAGCTGTTTTTT	CASRGQGNTGELFF
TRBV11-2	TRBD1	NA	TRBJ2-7	TGTGCCAGCAGCTCGACAGGGCGCTACGAGCAGTACTTC	CASSSTGRYEQYF
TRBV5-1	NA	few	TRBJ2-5	TGCGCCAGCAGCTTGGACCAGGTCCTTCGTCACCAGTACTTC	CASSLDQVLRHQYF
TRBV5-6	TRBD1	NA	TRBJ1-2	TGTGCCAGCAGCTCCATATCCCGGGACAGGGCCTATGGCTACACCTTC	CASSSISRDRAYGYTF
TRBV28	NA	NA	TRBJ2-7	TGTGCCAGCAGTTTACGCGGCCGGAGCTCCTACGAGCAGTACTTC	CASSLRGRSSYEQYF
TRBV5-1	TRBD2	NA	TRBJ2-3	TGCGCCAGCAGCTTGGGACTAGCGGCTAGCACAGATACGCAGTATTTT	CASSLGLAASTDTQYF
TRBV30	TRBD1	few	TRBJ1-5	TGTGCCTGGGACAGGGGCATAGATCAGCCCCAGCATTTT	CAWDRGIDQPQHF
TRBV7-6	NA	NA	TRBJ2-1	TGTGCCAGCAGCCCCGCGGGGCTCTCCTACAATGAGCAGTTCTTC	CASSPAGLSYNEQFF